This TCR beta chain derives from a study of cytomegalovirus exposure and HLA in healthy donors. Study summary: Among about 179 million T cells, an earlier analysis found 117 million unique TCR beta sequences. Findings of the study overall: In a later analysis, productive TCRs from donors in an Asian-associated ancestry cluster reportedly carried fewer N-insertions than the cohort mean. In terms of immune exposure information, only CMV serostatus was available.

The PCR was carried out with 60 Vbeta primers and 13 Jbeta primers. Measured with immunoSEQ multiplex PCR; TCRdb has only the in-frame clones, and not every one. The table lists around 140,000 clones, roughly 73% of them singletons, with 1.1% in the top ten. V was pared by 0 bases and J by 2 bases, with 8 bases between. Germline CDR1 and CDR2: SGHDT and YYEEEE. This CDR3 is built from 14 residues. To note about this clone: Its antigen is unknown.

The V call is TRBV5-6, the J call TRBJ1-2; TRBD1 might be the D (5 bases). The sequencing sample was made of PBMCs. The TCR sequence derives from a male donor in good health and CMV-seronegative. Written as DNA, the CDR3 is TGTGCCAGCAGCTTGGCACAGGCCAACTATGGCTACACCTTC. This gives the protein CASSLAQANYGYTF.